A single sample is the source of the 9 T cell receptor beta chains below, sequenced in a study of CD8 T cells in ankylosing spondylitis. Study results and limitations: Seemingly distinctive of ankylosing spondylitis blood was a TCR beta motif formed by eight highly homologous variants.

TCRdb re-analysed the 5' RACE reads in MiXCR, keeping a single row per CDR3 protein. The repertoire has 750,000 to 850,000 distinct CDR3 sequences, about 11% of them found once; the top ten carry approximately 0.5%. No antigen has been assigned to these receptors. The sample comprised blood, either unsorted or a sorted T cell fraction (not recorded which). These receptors were taken from a male donor with ankylosing spondylitis.

This clonotype was seen ten or more times. The chain has TRBV12-3 or TRBV12-4 and TRBJ2-3, with D possibly TRBD1 on 6 matching bases. V was trimmed by 5 bases and J by 1 base, leaving 13 bases between them. CDR3 length: 15 amino acids. The CDR3 loop reads CASSPAGDGTDTQYF. The CDR3 coding sequence is TGTGCCAGCAGTCCCGCAGGGGATGGCACAGATACGCAGTATTTT.

The chain recombines TRBV7-2 with TRBJ2-2; no clear D gene. This CDR3 region has 15 residues. Trimming cost V 1 base and J 7 bases, with 13 bases left between them. Germline loops: CDR1 SGHTA, CDR2 FQGNSA. CDR3 nucleotides: TGTGCCAGCAGCTTAGTACGCTTATCGGACGGGGAGCTGTTTTTT. Residues: CASSLVRLSDGELFF.

This clonotype has at least ten counts. V is TRBV10-3 and J is TRBJ2-1, with 8 bases aligning to TRBD1. The CDR3 sequence is 14 residues long. The germline gives CDR1 ENHRY, CDR2 SYGVKD. J lost 5 bases, V lost 6 bases, and 6 bases had no gene match. Here the CDR3 reads CAISDRGSNNEQFF. The CDR3 coding sequence is TGTGCCATCAGCGACAGGGGCTCGAACAATGAGCAGTTCTTC.

This clonotype showed up just a few times. The V and J genes are TRBV20-1 and TRBJ1-1, with 9 bases matching TRBD1. Germline trimming cut 2 bases from V and 11 bases from J; bases unmatched to any gene: 6. CDR1 and CDR2 (germline): DFQATT, SNEGSKA (reference sequence). This CDR3 comprises 12 residues. This CDR3 reads CSARRGQGRAFF. CDR3 in DNA: TGCAGTGCTAGAAGGGGACAGGGTCGGGCTTTCTTT.

The chain employs TRBV11-2 and TRBJ1-2; D unresolved. Germline V lookup: CDR1 SGHAT, CDR2 FQNNGV. V lost 0 bases and J 5 bases, leaving 13 bases between the germline ends. The CDR3 is made up of 15 amino acids. CDR3 in amino acids: CASSLEAGMGYGYTF. As DNA, the CDR3 is TGTGCCAGCAGCTTAGAGGCCGGGATGGGGTATGGCTACACCTTC.

Concerning this clonotype itself: Compared with germline, one end of the junction differs, possibly owing to a read error. The V call is TRBV7-8, the J call TRBJ2-7; D is unresolved. The CDR3 is 14 residues long. Germline CDR1 is SGHVS and CDR2 is FQNEAQ. The chain's CDR3 is CASTLTVVSYEQYF. As DNA, the CDR3 is TGTGCCAGCACCTTAACGGTGGTTTCCTACGAGCAGTACTTC.

The CDR3 sequence: CASSLSALGVGTQYF. Here the CDR3 DNA reads TGTGCCAGCAGCTTAAGTGCCCTAGGGGTCGGTACGCAGTATTTT. This rearrangement joins TRBV7-6 to TRBJ2-3; possibly TRBD1 for D (5 bases). Trimming cost V 2 bases and J 8 bases, with 17 bases left between them. CDR1 SGHVS and CDR2 FNYEAQ come from the germline V gene. The CDR3 totals 15 residues.

This clonotype was seen once. The chain is built from TRBV6-5 and TRBJ2-5, with 13 nucleotides matching TRBD2. Germline V gene sequence: CDR1 MNHEY, CDR2 SVGAGI. The CDR3 runs 14 residues. J gave up 6 bases and V 4 bases, and 2 bases lay outside the gene matches. The CDR3 region is CASSSGLAGKTQYF. The CDR3 DNA sequence: TGTGCCAGCAGTTCGGGACTAGCGGGAAAGACCCAGTACTTC.

This clonotype was seen many times. An end of the junction differs from the germline gene, which may be a read error. The chain employs TRBV3-1 and TRBJ1-6; the match to TRBD1 covers 7 bases. The CDR3 has 14 residues. Germline V CDR1 and CDR2: LGHDT, YNNKEL (reference sequence). CDR3 amino acids: CASSPGTANSPLHF. The CDR3 DNA reads TGCGCCAGCAGCCCCGGGACAGCTAATTCACCCCTCCACTTT.